This T cell receptor beta chain was captured in a study of T cells in Graves' hyperthyroidism and ophthalmopathy. The CDR3 runs to 14 residues. Germline lookup yields CDR1 SGHTA and CDR2 FQGNSA. V dropped 6 bases and J dropped 0 bases, with 9 bases sitting between them. Whole-study results and caveats: Median prediction lead before ophthalmopathy onset was around 6.9 months with the model.

RNA transcripts provided the source from which TCR beta CDR3 regions were amplified. First-round RT-PCR targeting the TCR CDR3 was performed with the HTBI primer set. One entry per CDR3 protein results from TCRdb running MiXCR on the multiplex PCR reads. Here the sample spans around 600,000 distinct CDR3 sequences, approximately 15% being singletons. A lack of ophthalmopathy progression within 18 months defined stable Graves' hyperthyroidism. In patients aged 18 to 65, hyperthyroidism was newly diagnosed, with duration under 2 months. Reasons for excluding patients were uncontrolled infection, other autoimmune disease, pregnancy or lactation. This clonotype was seen repeatedly, ten times or more. The antigen remains unidentified.

The sample comprised blood. The clonotype comes from a woman in her thirties with Graves' hyperthyroidism. V and J are TRBV7-2 and TRBJ1-5, with a weak D call TRBD1 (5 bases). In DNA form, the CDR3 reads TGTGCCAGCAGTCGGACACTTAGCAATCAGCCCCAGCATTTT. This gives the protein CASSRTLSNQPQHF. The complete variable domain, with remaining parts taken from reference TRBV7-2 and TRBJ1-5, reads GAGVSQSPSNKVTEKGKDVELRCDPISGHTALYWYRQSLGQGLEFLIYFQGNSAPDKSGLPSDRFSAERTGGSVSTLTIQRTQQEDSAVYLCASSRTLSNQPQHFGDGTRLSIL.